Sequencing of this TCR beta chain was carried out in a study of T cells in Graves' hyperthyroidism and ophthalmopathy. Study in general: Before any treatment, at initial diagnosis, peripheral blood was collected.

Uncontrolled infection, other autoimmune disease, pregnancy or lactation excluded patients. RNA transcripts provided the source from which TCR beta CDR3 regions were amplified. TCR CDR3 underwent first-round RT-PCR with the HTBI primer set. TCRdb called the multiplex PCR reads again in MiXCR, with one record for every CDR3 protein. This table holds 400,000 to 600,000 distinct CDR3 sequences, about 20% found once. Of note for this clonotype: What it binds is unknown.

Per the germline V gene, CDR1 is MDHEN and CDR2 is SYDVKM. V lost 6 bases and J lost 5, with 11 bases in between. The CDR3 has 13 residues. Findings and limits, study-wide: Using 13 V-J features, a model discriminated ophthalmopathy from stable hyperthyroidism. Blood samples included most of the expanded thyroid clonotypes exceeding 0.001.

Sequencing was performed on blood. The chain couples TRBV28 to TRBJ1-3; tentatively, D is TRBD1 (5 bases). This receptor was obtained from a man between 18 and 35 years old with Graves' hyperthyroidism. The CDR3 nucleotides are TGTGCCAGCAGGGACGCAGGGCGAAACACCATATATTTT. Amino acids: CASRDAGRNTIYF.